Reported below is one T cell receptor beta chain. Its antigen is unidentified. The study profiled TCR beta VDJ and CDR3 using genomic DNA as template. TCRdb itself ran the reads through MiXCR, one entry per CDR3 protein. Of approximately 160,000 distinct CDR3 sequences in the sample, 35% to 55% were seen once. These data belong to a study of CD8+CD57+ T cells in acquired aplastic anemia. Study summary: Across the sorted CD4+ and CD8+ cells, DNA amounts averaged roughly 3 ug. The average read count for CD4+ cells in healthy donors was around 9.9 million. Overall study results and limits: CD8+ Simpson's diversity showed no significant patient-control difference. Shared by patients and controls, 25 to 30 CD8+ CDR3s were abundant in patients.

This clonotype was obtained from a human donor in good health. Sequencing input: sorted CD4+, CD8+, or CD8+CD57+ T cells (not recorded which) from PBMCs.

DNA for the CDR3: TGCAGCGTTGGGACCGGACCAGTAGGGGACTATGGCTACACCTTC. Its translation: CSVGTGPVGDYGYTF. The genes are TRBV29-1 and TRBJ1-2, with TRBD1 as a possible D gene (5 bases). Per germline, CDR1 SQVTM and CDR2 ANQGSEA. The V gene lost 4 bases and the J gene lost 3 bases, with 18 bases spanning the gap. This CDR3 is built from 15 residues.